Included here is one TCR beta chain sequence, with context. In the original workflow: Amplifying reference gene primers gave estimates of nucleated cell counts. Profiling relied on immunoSEQ multiplex PCR, and the TCRdb table lists in-frame clones only, not all of them. V and J calls and clone size follow that table, whereas D and trimming were derived from the DNA. The sample yields about 35,000 clones, more than 70% seen once. V was trimmed by 3 bases and J by 5 bases, leaving 18 bases between them. There are 16 residues in the CDR3. CDR1 SGHNT and CDR2 YENEEA come from the germline V gene. These data belong to a study of blood T cell repertoires in COVID-19.

Sequenced sample: peripheral blood. This receptor was identified in a man aged 55 to 69 with active or convalescent COVID-19. This chain links TRBV11-3 with TRBJ2-3, with D possibly TRBD2 on 5 matching bases. The CDR3 here is CASSLKLGEVRDTQYF. CDR3 nucleotide sequence: TGTGCCAGCAGCTTGAAACTAGGAGAAGTTAGAGATACGCAGTATTTT.